This T cell receptor (beta chain) was found in a study of radiation and T cells in renal cell carcinoma. General study findings and limits: Baseline intratumoral clonotype presence is unknown without pretreatment biopsies. Top tumor clonotypes rose in blood 2 weeks post-radiation, then contracted.

With respect to this clone: What it binds is not known.

Sequenced by immunoSEQ multiplex PCR; TCRdb stores in-frame clones only, minus some. The sample gives tens of thousands of clones, roughly nine tenths of which show up once; 6% is in the top ten. This sample's time point: blood 4 weeks post-SBRT, at nephrectomy. Treatment defined: 15 Gy SBRT to primary tumor, nephrectomy 4 weeks later. Nephrectomy followed 15 Gy stereotactic body radiation by 4 weeks. Radiation-treated patients gave blood at baseline, week 2 and week 4. V lost 4 bases and J lost 6, with 5 bases in between. CDR3 length equals 11 residues. CDR1 is SGHDN, CDR2 FVKESK, per germline. The sequencing here drew on blood, taken from a patient whose treatment included radiotherapy and nephrectomy. V and J are TRBV14 and TRBJ2-3; D call uncertain. This TCR was recovered from an older woman with renal cell carcinoma. Here the CDR3 reads CASSLADTQYF. CDR3 nucleotides: TGTGCCAGCAGCCTCGCTGATACGCAGTATTTT.